This entry lists 25 T cell receptor beta chains sequenced from one sample in a study of blood T cell repertoires in COVID-19. Clones were read by immunoSEQ multiplex PCR, and TCRdb kept only the in-frame ones, dropping some. This table holds 230,000 or so clones, 88% found once. The sequencing input was PBMCs or T cells enriched from blood (not recorded which). These receptor sequences come from a woman aged 45-59 years with acute COVID-19.

The chain joins TRBV27 to TRBJ2-2; 7 nucleotides align to TRBD2. CDR1 and CDR2 (germline): MNHEY, SMNVEV (reference sequence). V shed 7 bases, J shed 5 bases, and the junction held 7 bases outside the gene matches. The CDR3 covers 14 residues. In DNA form, the CDR3 reads TGTGCCAGCACGCGGGAGAGGGAAACCGGGGAGCTGTTTTTT. Its translation is CASTRERETGELFF.

This clone was seen a single time. This chain uses TRBV7-9 with TRBJ2-3; TRBD2 matches at 10 bases. Per germline, CDR1 SEHNR and CDR2 FQNEAQ (reference sequence). V shed 4 bases, J shed 3 bases, and the junction held 4 bases outside the gene matches. The CDR3 spans 15 residues. CDR3 protein: CASSSWTSGTDTQYF. The DNA for the CDR3 is TGTGCCAGCAGCTCGTGGACTAGCGGTACAGATACGCAGTATTTT. Combining the CDR3 with reference TRBV7-9 and TRBJ2-3 gives the whole variable domain DTGVSQNPRHKITKRGQNVTFRCDPISEHNRLYWYRQTLGQGPEFLTYFQNEAQLEKSRLLSDRFSAERPKGSFSTLEIQRTEQGDSAMYLCASSSWTSGTDTQYFGPGTRLTVL.

V usage is TRBV3-1 (or the pseudogene TRBV3-2) and J usage is TRBJ1-1; unclear D gene. V was cut by 1 base and J by 5 bases, with 8 bases left in between. Germline V lookup: CDR1 LGHDT, CDR2 YNNKEL (reference sequence). The CDR3 has 13 amino acids. CDR3 DNA sequence: TGTGCCAGCAGCCAAGTAGAGGAAACTGAAGCTTTCTTT. It codes for CASSQVEETEAFF.

V and J are TRBV29-1 and TRBJ2-3; a weak D match, TRBD2 (5 bases). CDR3 size: 13 residues. Germline CDR1 is SQVTM and CDR2 is ANQGSEA. With 3 bases removed from V and 2 bases from J, the gap between germline ends came to 9 bases. The CDR3 region is CSVEPDYTDTQYF. For the CDR3, the DNA is TGCAGCGTTGAGCCCGACTACACAGATACGCAGTATTTT.

This clone was seen a few times. This sequence joins TRBV30 and TRBJ1-5, with no clear D. This CDR3 is 13 amino acids long. CDR1 is GTSNPN and CDR2 is SVGIG in the germline V gene (reference sequence). Trimming removed 0 bases at V and 5 bases at J, with 8 bases between. CDR3 coding DNA: TGTGCCTGGAGTGTGGCCGGGGATCAGCCCCAGCATTTT. Translated: CAWSVAGDQPQHF.

The rearrangement uses TRBV7-8 and TRBJ2-1, with TRBD1 identical over 7 bases. CDR1 and CDR2 from the germline V gene are SGHVS and FQNEAQ. There are 14 residues in the CDR3. J lost 6 bases, V lost 5 bases, and 7 bases had no gene match. The CDR3 here is CASSTLTGSNEQFF. DNA for the CDR3: TGTGCCAGCAGCACCCTGACAGGGAGCAATGAGCAGTTCTTC.

The chain couples TRBV11-2 to TRBJ1-2, with 9 nucleotides matching TRBD1. Germline V gene sequence: CDR1 SGHAT, CDR2 FQNNGV. The CDR3 sequence is 15 residues long. The ends lost 5 bases at V and 10 bases at J; junction bases unmatched: 14. The CDR3 is CASSPRGTGSVDYTF. CDR3 sequence (DNA): TGTGCCAGCAGCCCGCGGGGGACAGGGTCAGTTGACTACACCTTC.

The V and J genes are TRBV11-1 and TRBJ1-3; D is unresolved. Germline V lookup: CDR1 SGHAT, CDR2 FQDESV (reference sequence). CDR3 size: 14 residues. The germline V and J ends were trimmed by 2 bases and 4 bases, with 9 bases remaining between them. CDR3 in amino acids: CASSLNRGGNTIYF. The DNA of the CDR3 is TGTGCCAGCAGCTTAAACCGGGGAGGAAACACCATATATTTT.

The chain combines TRBV4-2 with TRBJ1-5, with TRBD1 identical over 8 bases. Germline CDR1 LGHNA, CDR2 YNFKEQ. The CDR3 totals 17 residues. V dropped 0 bases and J dropped 4; count of bases not matched to a gene: 8. The CDR3 reads CASSQEGEGTGNQPQHF. CDR3 nucleotides: TGTGCCAGCAGCCAAGAAGGTGAAGGGACAGGAAATCAGCCCCAGCATTTT.

The sample holds a few counts of this clone. The chain combines TRBV12-3 or TRBV12-4 with TRBJ1-2; TRBD1 might be the D (6 bases). The CDR3 is made up of 13 amino acids. V lost 5 bases, J lost 3 bases, and 10 bases lay in between. CDR3 nucleotides: TGTGCCAGCAGTACACAGGGTGACTATGGCTACACCTTC. It codes for CASSTQGDYGYTF.

Only one count was recorded for this clone. J is TRBJ1-1 and V is TRBV5-1; D not certain. Germline values: CDR1 SGHRS, CDR2 YFSETQ. V gave up 3 bases and J gave up 8 bases, with 14 bases separating them. CDR3 length: 13 residues. This CDR3 is CASSSHAREEAFF. CDR3 nucleotide sequence: TGCGCCAGCAGCTCCCATGCCCGGGAAGAAGCTTTCTTT.

The chain couples TRBV2 to TRBJ1-2; 10 bases match TRBD1. Germline-derived CDR1 and CDR2 are SNHLY and FYNNEI. Unmatched junction bases numbered 6, after V lost 3 bases and J lost 5 bases. The CDR3 loop spans 15 amino acids. CDR3 coding DNA: TGTGCCAGCAGTGAGCGACAGGGGGCTCTATATGGCTACACCTTC. Its translation is CASSERQGALYGYTF.

The chain joins TRBV3-1 (or the pseudogene TRBV3-2) to TRBJ1-5; D might be TRBD1 (6 bases). Germline lookup yields CDR1 LGHDT and CDR2 YNNKEL (reference sequence). The V and J ends lost 4 bases and 5 bases respectively, with 9 bases between them. The CDR3 runs 13 residues. The CDR3 is CASSPGGYQPQHF. In DNA form, the CDR3 reads TGTGCCAGCAGCCCGGGGGGCTATCAGCCCCAGCATTTT.

The chain links TRBV2 to TRBJ2-7, with 9 bases fitting TRBD1. This CDR3 is 13 amino acids long. Trimming took 9 bases from V and 3 from J; bases not matched to a gene: 6. Germline-derived CDR1 and CDR2 are SNHLY and FYNNEI. CDR3 amino acids: CASKTGGGYEQYF. CDR3 DNA sequence: TGTGCCAGTAAGACAGGGGGTGGCTACGAGCAGTACTTC. Combining the CDR3 with reference TRBV2 and TRBJ2-7 gives the whole variable domain EPEVTQTPSHQVTQMGQEVILRCVPISNHLYFYWYRQILGQKVEFLVSFYNNEISEKSEIFDDQFSVERPDGSNFTLKIRSTKLEDSAMYFCASKTGGGYEQYFGPGTRLTVT.

This chain connects TRBV13 to TRBJ2-1; D is unclear. Germline CDR1 is PRHDT and CDR2 is FYEKMQ (reference sequence). V gave up 2 bases and J gave up 10 bases, with 9 bases separating them. This CDR3 has 12 residues. The CDR3, as DNA: TGTGCCAGCAGCTTACAGGCACGGGAGCAGTTCTTC. Amino acid sequence: CASSLQAREQFF.

J is TRBJ2-1 and V is TRBV12-3 or TRBV12-4, with 10 bases matching TRBD1. J was trimmed by 11 bases and V by 6 bases; bases with no gene match: 7. The CDR3 has 13 residues. The CDR3 DNA sequence: TGTGCCAGCAGGCCCGGGACAGGGGAACAGCAGTTCTTC. Protein: CASRPGTGEQQFF.

The V call is TRBV7-9, the J call TRBJ2-1; 10 bases map to TRBD2. CDR1 SEHNR and CDR2 FQNEAQ come from the germline V gene (reference sequence). V lost 4 bases to trimming and J lost 4 bases; unmatched junction nucleotides: 13. CDR3 size: 18 residues. The CDR3 here is CASSSGASGSLLYNEQFF. In DNA, the CDR3 is TGTGCCAGCAGCTCTGGGGCTAGCGGGAGTCTGCTTTACAATGAGCAGTTCTTC.

The V and J genes are TRBV9 and TRBJ1-1, with no clear D. Germline V CDR1 and CDR2: SGDLS, YYNGEE. The CDR3 is 14 residues long. Trimming cost V 0 bases and J 4 bases, with 10 bases left between them. The CDR3 reads CASSVGEVTTEAFF. The DNA of the CDR3 is TGTGCCAGCAGCGTAGGGGAGGTAACCACTGAAGCTTTCTTT.

The table lists this clone with a count of one. The chain links TRBV2 to TRBJ2-7; D gene ambiguous. V was trimmed by 4 bases and J by 1 base, leaving 5 bases between them. Germline loops: CDR1 SNHLY, CDR2 FYNNEI. This CDR3 region has 12 residues. CDR3 coding DNA: TGTGCCAGCAGTGCCGGGTCCTACGAGCAGTACTTC. It specifies CASSAGSYEQYF.

V usage is TRBV3-1 (or the pseudogene TRBV3-2) and J usage is TRBJ1-1; D not resolved. Germline assignment: CDR1 LGHDT and CDR2 YNNKEL (reference sequence). This CDR3 has 12 amino acids. The V and J ends lost 5 bases and 6 bases respectively, with 10 bases between them. CDR3 residues: CASSGGIAEAFF. As DNA, the CDR3 is TGTGCCAGCAGCGGAGGGATCGCTGAAGCTTTCTTT.

The rearrangement links TRBV6-2 or TRBV6-3 to TRBJ2-7, with D tentatively TRBD1 (6 bases). V gave up 2 bases and J gave up 1 base, with 9 bases separating them. Germline V gene sequence: CDR1 MNHEY, CDR2 SVGEGT. The CDR3 is 14 residues long. Here the CDR3 reads CASSYGGQSYEQYF. The CDR3 bases are TGTGCCAGCAGTTACGGGGGACAATCCTACGAGCAGTACTTC.

The V gene is TRBV28, the J gene TRBJ2-4, with D possibly being TRBD1 (5 bases). Germline V lookup: CDR1 MDHEN, CDR2 SYDVKM. This CDR3 comprises 12 residues. Trimming removed 5 bases at V and 6 bases at J, with 8 bases between. The CDR3 loop reads CASSADRNIQYF. Written as DNA, the CDR3 is TGTGCCAGCAGTGCAGACAGAAACATTCAGTACTTC. Full variable domain (rest looked up from reference TRBV28 and TRBJ2-4): DVKVTQSSRYLVKRTGEKVFLECVQDMDHENMFWYRQDPGLGLRLIYFSYDVKMKEKGDIPEGYSVSREKKERFSLILESASTNQTSMYLCASSADRNIQYFGAGTRLSVL.

The rearrangement uses TRBV6-6 and TRBJ2-1; 12 bases fit TRBD2. CDR1 and CDR2 from the germline V gene are MNHNY and SVGAGI (reference sequence). There are 14 residues in the CDR3. With 7 bases clipped from V and 8 bases from J, the junction kept 6 bases outside the gene matches. The CDR3 DNA reads as TGTGCCAGCATTAAGACTAGCGGGAGTGATGAGCAGTTCTTC. Protein sequence: CASIKTSGSDEQFF.

V and J are TRBV3-1 (or the pseudogene TRBV3-2) and TRBJ2-1; TRBD2 matches 11 bases. The length of the CDR3 is 17 residues. CDR1 and CDR2 (germline): LGHDT, YNNKEL (reference sequence). Trimming took 4 bases from V and 5 from J; bases not matched to a gene: 10. CDR3 sequence: CASSPSTSGMGNNEQFF. The CDR3, as DNA: TGTGCCAGCAGCCCCTCGACTAGCGGGATGGGAAACAATGAGCAGTTCTTC.

This clone was seen just once. The V gene is TRBV5-1, the J gene TRBJ2-5, with TRBD1 matching over 10 bases. J lost 5 bases, V lost 2 bases, and 6 bases had no gene match. This CDR3 contains 15 residues. Germline lookup yields CDR1 SGHRS and CDR2 YFSETQ. CDR3 bases: TGCGCCAGCAGCTTCCCCGGGACAGGGGAGGAGACCCAGTACTTC. Translated: CASSFPGTGEETQYF.